This T cell receptor beta chain is drawn from a study of radiotherapy plus CTLA-4 blockade in lung cancer. Study overall: Among all patients, roughly 17% showed objective responses, while roughly 31% had disease control. General study findings and limits: The study found tumor-derived TCR clones expanded in blood after radiotherapy plus ipilimumab.

Comment on this clone: Its antigen is still unknown.

TCRdb's copy holds only in-frame clones and misses some; the assay was immunoSEQ multiplex PCR. Of tens of thousands of clones listed, around 85% are singletons. With 4 bases clipped from V and 6 bases from J, the junction kept 6 bases outside the gene matches. CDR1 and CDR2 from the germline V gene are SGHRS and YFSETQ. CDR3 length: 15 amino acids. The receptor was isolated from a human donor with non-small cell lung cancer who had stable disease on radiotherapy plus ipilimumab. The sample consisted of peripheral blood, taken from a patient treated with radiotherapy plus ipilimumab. V is TRBV5-1 and J is TRBJ2-2, with TRBD1 matching over 10 bases. The CDR3 sequence is CASSPPGQGPGELFF. CDR3 sequence (DNA): TGCGCCAGCAGCCCACCGGGACAGGGGCCCGGGGAGCTGTTTTTT.